These T cell receptor beta chains were read from a single sample in a study of T cells in Graves' hyperthyroidism and ophthalmopathy. TCRdb itself ran the multiplex PCR reads through MiXCR, one entry per CDR3 protein. Altogether fewer than 550,000 distinct CDR3 sequences are present, about 15% being singletons, with the ten largest covering 13% to 15%. The specimen sequenced was blood. These receptors all come from a young woman with Graves' hyperthyroidism. The CDR3 runs from the conserved cysteine through the conserved F or W. D genes are given only for firm matches. Size tells how often a clone was seen (once, few, many) or the class of an expanded clone, and some rows leave it out.

>TRBJ1-2|many|TRBD1|TRBV28|16
TGTGCCAGCAGGGTATTTGACAGGGGGCGAAACTATGGCTACACCTTC
CASRVFDRGRNYGYTF
>TRBJ2-3|many|-|TRBV12-3/TRBV12-4|13
TGTGCCAGCGCCCGTGAGGGGCGGGATACGCAGTATTTT
CASAREGRDTQYF
>TRBJ1-2|many|TRBD1|TRBV7-8|15
TGTGCCAGCAGCCGGGACAGTGAAGTTATGGATGGCTACACCTTC
CASSRDSEVMDGYTF
>TRBJ2-2|-|-|TRBV9|15
TGTGCCAGCAGCAACGGGGGGCATAGCACCGGGGAGCTGTTTTTT
CASSNGGHSTGELFF
>TRBJ2-2|-|-|TRBV29-1|13
TGCAGCGCGACCAAAGGGGGCACCGGGGAGCTGTTTTTT
CSATKGGTGELFF
>TRBJ2-3|many|-|TRBV20-1|13
TGCAGTGCTAGAAGGGATGGGACAGATACGCAGTATTTT
CSARRDGTDTQYF
>TRBJ1-3|-|-|TRBV6-1|14
TGTGCCAGCAGGAATGAGCTCTCTGGAAACACCATATATTTT
CASRNELSGNTIYF
>TRBJ1-2|-|-|TRBV19|17
TGTGCCAGTAGTCTCCGGACAGCGATCCAGGGCGGCTATGGCTACACCTTC
CASSLRTAIQGGYGYTF
>TRBJ2-2|-|-|TRBV18|15
TGTGCCAGCTCACCGCCGACCCGGGGTCCCGGGGAGCTGTTTTTT
CASSPPTRGPGELFF
>TRBJ2-7|many|-|TRBV6-2/TRBV6-3|13
TGTGCCAGCAGGGCAAGAAGCTCCTACGAGCAGTACTTC
CASRARSSYEQYF
>TRBJ2-3|many|-|TRBV20-1|14
TGCAGTGCAACTCCGGGCCAATTCACAGATACGCAGTATTTT
CSATPGQFTDTQYF
>TRBJ1-1|many|-|TRBV28|15
TGTGCCAGCAGTTTAATGGGGGACATGAACACTGAAGCTTTCTTT
CASSLMGDMNTEAFF
>TRBJ1-2|-|TRBD1|TRBV6-6|15
TGTGCCAGCAGTTACTCGACAGGGAGTTTCGATGGCTACACCTTC
CASSYSTGSFDGYTF
>TRBJ1-2|many|-|TRBV2|15
TGTGCCAGCAGTGAAGTGGGGTCTTGGGGCTATGGCTACACCTTC
CASSEVGSWGYGYTF
>TRBJ1-1|many|-|TRBV18|14
TGTGCCAGCTCACCACGTAGCACGAACACTGAAGCTTTCTTT
CASSPRSTNTEAFF
>TRBJ1-6|-|-|TRBV15|14
TGTGCCACCAGCGGCGAGGGGTTAGGATCACCCCTCCACTTT
CATSGEGLGSPLHF
>TRBJ2-7|many|-|TRBV6-1|14
TGTGCCAGCAGTAAAAGGGACAACTCCTACGAGCAGTACTTC
CASSKRDNSYEQYF
>TRBJ2-5|many|-|TRBV11-1|15
TGTGCCAGCAGGGGCCGTCGGGGGTTTGTAGAGACCCAGTACTTC
CASRGRRGFVETQYF
>TRBJ1-1|many|-|TRBV7-9|17
TGTGCCAGCAGCTTAGACGCGTTGGTGTTGGGGAACACTGAAGCTTTCTTT
CASSLDALVLGNTEAFF
>TRBJ1-4|many|-|TRBV12-3/TRBV12-4|15
TGTGCCAGCAGTTTCAGGGCACTCCGGGGTGAAAAACTGTTTTTT
CASSFRALRGEKLFF
>TRBJ1-2|-|-|TRBV20-1|13
TGCAGTGCTATGGACGGAGGCAACTATGGCTACACCTTC
CSAMDGGNYGYTF
>TRBJ1-2|many|-|TRBV4-1|14
TGCGCCAGCAGCCAACGGGAGGGGAACTATGGCTACACCTTC
CASSQREGNYGYTF
>TRBJ2-1|many|-|TRBV29-1|14
TGCAGCGCGACGGGGGACCTGATAGACAATGAGCAGTTCTTC
CSATGDLIDNEQFF
>TRBJ2-1|many|-|TRBV20-1|12
TGCAGAGCCGGGACCCCAGACAATGAGCAGTTCTTC
CRAGTPDNEQFF
>TRBJ1-1|many|-|TRBV3-1|16
TGTGCCAGCAGCCGCAGGCCCCGGGACACGAACACTGAAGCTTTCTTT
CASSRRPRDTNTEAFF
>TRBJ1-1|many|TRBD1|TRBV5-5|16
TGTGCCAGCAGCCCAGGGACAGGGGACATGAACACTGAAGCTTTCTTT
CASSPGTGDMNTEAFF
>TRBJ1-1|-|-|TRBV12-3/TRBV12-4|11
TGTGCCAGCGGTAGGTCCGCTGAAGCTTTCTTT
CASGRSAEAFF
>TRBJ2-2|-|-|TRBV27|14
TGTGCCGGCACCATGTACAGCCTCACCGGGGAGCTGTTTTTT
CAGTMYSLTGELFF
>TRBJ1-5|many|-|TRBV7-2|15
TGTGCCAGCAGCCGTAAGTTCGCTAGCAATCAGCCCCAGCATTTT
CASSRKFASNQPQHF
>TRBJ2-5|many|-|TRBV28|12
TGTGCCAGCAGTCCCTCGGCGGAGACCCAGTACTTC
CASSPSAETQYF
>TRBJ2-7|many|-|TRBV6-8|13
TGTGCCAGTGGAAACACAGCCGTCTACGAGCAGTACTTC
CASGNTAVYEQYF
>TRBJ1-5|-|-|TRBV2|15
TGTGCCAGCACCGCCGGGGGGAATAGCAATCAGCCCCAGCATTTT
CASTAGGNSNQPQHF
>TRBJ2-1|-|-|TRBV6-1|15
TGTGCCAGCAGATCCCAGGACAGTTTTGTGAATGAGCAGTTCTTC
CASRSQDSFVNEQFF
>TRBJ2-7|few|TRBD1|TRBV5-1|16
TGCGCCAGCAGCTGGGACCGGGACAGGGGGCTTTACGAGCAGTACTTC
CASSWDRDRGLYEQYF
>TRBJ1-5|many|-|TRBV9|17
TGTGCCAGCAGCGTACCCGATGGGGTCGATAGCAATCAGCCCCAGCATTTT
CASSVPDGVDSNQPQHF
>TRBJ2-1|many|-|TRBV12-3/TRBV12-4|16
TGTGCCAGCAGCCCCGCGCAGCGGAGCTCCTACAATGAGCAGTTCTTC
CASSPAQRSSYNEQFF
>TRBJ2-1|many|-|TRBV5-1|15
TGCGCCAGCAGCTTGCTTACCGAGACCTACAATGAGCAGTTCTTC
CASSLLTETYNEQFF
>TRBJ2-3|many|TRBD2|TRBV7-3|17
TGTGCCAGCAGCCGATCTACTAGCGGGAGTTTTTTGGATACGCAGTATTTT
CASSRSTSGSFLDTQYF
>TRBJ1-2|many|-|TRBV6-1|13
TGTGCCAGCAGAAGGGGGGCCCAGGGTGGCTACACCTTC
CASRRGAQGGYTF
>TRBJ1-4|-|-|TRBV20-1|13
TGCAGTGCTATCCATCCCGGGGTTGGAAAACTGTTTTTT
CSAIHPGVGKLFF
>TRBJ2-7|many|TRBD1|TRBV20-1|15
TGCAGTGCCACCTCCCGACAGGGGGCCAGCAACGAGCAGTACTTC
CSATSRQGASNEQYF
>TRBJ1-1|many|-|TRBV7-2|14
TGTGCCAGCAGCAGTACTATGACAGAACTGGAAGCTTTCTTT
CASSSTMTELEAFF
>TRBJ1-1|-|-|TRBV18|16
TGTGCCAGCTCACCACGACGGGGGCTGGGAGGCACTGAAGCTTTCTTT
CASSPRRGLGGTEAFF
>TRBJ2-1|many|TRBD2|TRBV6-2/TRBV6-3|15
TGTGCCAGCAGTGATCGCGGGGGTTCCTACAATGAGCAGTTCTTC
CASSDRGGSYNEQFF
>TRBJ2-7|few|TRBD1|TRBV25-1|16
TGTGCCAGCAGTGAAGGGACAGGGGGTGTCCTCTACGAGCAGTACTTC
CASSEGTGGVLYEQYF
>TRBJ1-5|-|-|TRBV30|15
TGTGCCTGGCGAAAATTGACAGTTGGCAATCAGCCCCAGCATTTT
CAWRKLTVGNQPQHF
>TRBJ1-5|-|TRBD1|TRBV11-3|16
TGTGCCAGCAGGACAGGGAGAAGTTATAGCAATCAGCCCCAGCATTTT
CASRTGRSYSNQPQHF
>TRBJ1-1|-|TRBD1|TRBV10-3|13
TGTGCCATCACCGACAGGGAGAGCGCTGAAGCTTTCTTT
CAITDRESAEAFF
>TRBJ2-3|many|-|TRBV5-8|15
TGTGCCAGCAGCTTCTTCGGCCTGCCCACAGATACGCAGTATTTT
CASSFFGLPTDTQYF